This paragraph reports one T cell receptor beta chain. This CDR3 region has 14 residues. Germline V CDR1 and CDR2: SQVTM, ANQGSEA. V gave up 8 bases and J gave up 0 bases, with 15 bases separating them. The data stem from a study of STAT5B mutations in CD4+ large granular lymphocyte leukemia. TCRdb keeps only in-frame clones here, not all; method: immunoSEQ multiplex PCR. This sample carries about 34,000 clones, about 91% of them seen once, and the ten largest clones take approximately 0.94%. This TCR was recovered from a human donor in good health. The V call is TRBV29-1, the J call TRBJ2-3; D is possibly TRBD1 (6 bases). Material for sequencing was CD4+ T cells from blood buffy coats. This CDR3 reads CSSKEGTSTDTQYF. In DNA, the CDR3 is TGCAGCTCGAAGGAAGGGACAAGCACAGATACGCAGTATTTT.